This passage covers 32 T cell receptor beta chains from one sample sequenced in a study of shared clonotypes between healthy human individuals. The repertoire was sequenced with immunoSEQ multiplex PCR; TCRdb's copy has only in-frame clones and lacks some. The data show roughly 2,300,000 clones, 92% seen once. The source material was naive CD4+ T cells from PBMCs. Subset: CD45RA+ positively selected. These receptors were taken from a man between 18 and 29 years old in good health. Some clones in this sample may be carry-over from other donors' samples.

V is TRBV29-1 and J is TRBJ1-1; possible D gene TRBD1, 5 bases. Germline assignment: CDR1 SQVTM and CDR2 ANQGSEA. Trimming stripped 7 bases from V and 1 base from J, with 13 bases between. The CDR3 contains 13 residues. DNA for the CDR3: TGCAGCGCCGGCGGGGCGAAGAACACTGAAGCTTTCTTT. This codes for CSAGGAKNTEAFF.

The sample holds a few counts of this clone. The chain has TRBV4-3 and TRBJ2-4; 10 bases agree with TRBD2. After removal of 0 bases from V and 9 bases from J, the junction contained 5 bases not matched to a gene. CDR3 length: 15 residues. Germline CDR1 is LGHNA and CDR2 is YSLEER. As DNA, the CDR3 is TGCGCCAGCAGCCAAGATCTAGCGGGAGTGGGCATTCAGTACTTC. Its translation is CASSQDLAGVGIQYF.

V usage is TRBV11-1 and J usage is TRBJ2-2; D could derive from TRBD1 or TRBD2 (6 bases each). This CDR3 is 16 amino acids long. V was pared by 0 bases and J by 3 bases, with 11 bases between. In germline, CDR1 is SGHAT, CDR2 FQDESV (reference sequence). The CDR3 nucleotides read TGTGCCAGCAGCTTAGCGGGGGGCCACGACACCGGGGAGCTGTTTTTT. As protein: CASSLAGGHDTGELFF.

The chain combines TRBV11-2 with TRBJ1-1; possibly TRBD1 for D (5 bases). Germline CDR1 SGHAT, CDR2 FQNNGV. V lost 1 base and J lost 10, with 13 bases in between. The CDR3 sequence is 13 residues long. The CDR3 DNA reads TGTGCCAGCAGCTTAGCCCCCGGCAGGGTAGCTTTCTTT. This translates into CASSLAPGRVAFF.

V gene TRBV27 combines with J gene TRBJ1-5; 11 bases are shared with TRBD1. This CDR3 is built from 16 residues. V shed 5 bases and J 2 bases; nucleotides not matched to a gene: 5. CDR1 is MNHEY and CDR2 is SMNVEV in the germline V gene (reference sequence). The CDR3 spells CASSPWTGGGNQPQHF. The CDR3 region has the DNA TGTGCCAGCAGTCCATGGACAGGGGGCGGCAATCAGCCCCAGCATTTT.

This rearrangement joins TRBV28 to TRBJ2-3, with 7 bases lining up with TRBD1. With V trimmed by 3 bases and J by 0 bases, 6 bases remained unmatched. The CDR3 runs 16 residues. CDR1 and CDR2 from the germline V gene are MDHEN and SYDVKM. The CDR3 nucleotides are TGTGCCAGCAGTTTCACAGGGGCCGCTAGCACAGATACGCAGTATTTT. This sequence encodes CASSFTGAASTDTQYF.

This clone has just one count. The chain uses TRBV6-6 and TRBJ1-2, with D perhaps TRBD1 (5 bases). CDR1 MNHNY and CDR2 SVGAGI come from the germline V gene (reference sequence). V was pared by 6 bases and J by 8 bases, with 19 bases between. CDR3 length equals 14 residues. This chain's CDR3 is CASRTTLRGEGYTF. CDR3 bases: TGTGCCAGCAGAACCACCCTCCGAGGGGAGGGCTACACCTTC.

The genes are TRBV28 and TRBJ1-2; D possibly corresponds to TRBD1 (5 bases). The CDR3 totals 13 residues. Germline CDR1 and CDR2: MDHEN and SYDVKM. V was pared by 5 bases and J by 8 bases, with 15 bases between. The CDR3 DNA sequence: TGTGCCAGCAGTACACAGGAATGGGGGGGCTACACCTTC. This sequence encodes CASSTQEWGGYTF.

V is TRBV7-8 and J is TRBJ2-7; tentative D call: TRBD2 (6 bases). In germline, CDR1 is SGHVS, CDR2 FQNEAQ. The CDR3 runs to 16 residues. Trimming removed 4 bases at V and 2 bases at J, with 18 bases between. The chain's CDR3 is CASSYRDSPGPYEQYF. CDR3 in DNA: TGTGCCAGCAGCTACCGGGACTCCCCGGGGCCCTACGAGCAGTACTTC. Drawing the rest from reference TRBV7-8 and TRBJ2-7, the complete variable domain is GAGVSQSPRYKVAKRGQDVALRCDPISGHVSLFWYQQALGQGPEFLTYFQNEAQLDKSGLPSDRFFAERPEGSVSTLKIQRTQQEDSAVYLCASSYRDSPGPYEQYFGPGTRLTVT.

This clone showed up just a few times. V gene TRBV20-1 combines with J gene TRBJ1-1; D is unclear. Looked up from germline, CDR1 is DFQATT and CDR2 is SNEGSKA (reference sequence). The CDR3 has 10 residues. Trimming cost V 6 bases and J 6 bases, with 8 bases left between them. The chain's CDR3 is CSARSAEAFF. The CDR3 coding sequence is TGCAGTGCAAGAAGCGCTGAAGCTTTCTTT.

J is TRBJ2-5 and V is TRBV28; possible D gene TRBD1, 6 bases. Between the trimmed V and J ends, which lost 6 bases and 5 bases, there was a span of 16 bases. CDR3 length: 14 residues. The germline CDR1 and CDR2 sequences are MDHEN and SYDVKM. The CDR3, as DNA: TGTGCCAGCAGGGGGGCTAGCCTGGGGGAGACCCAGTACTTC. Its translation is CASRGASLGETQYF.

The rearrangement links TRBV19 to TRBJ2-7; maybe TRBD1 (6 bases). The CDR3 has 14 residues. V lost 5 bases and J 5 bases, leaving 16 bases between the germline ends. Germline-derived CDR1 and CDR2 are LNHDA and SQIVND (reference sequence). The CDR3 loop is CASSRRDIGDEQYF. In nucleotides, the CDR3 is TGTGCCAGTAGTCGCCGGGACATTGGGGACGAGCAGTACTTC.

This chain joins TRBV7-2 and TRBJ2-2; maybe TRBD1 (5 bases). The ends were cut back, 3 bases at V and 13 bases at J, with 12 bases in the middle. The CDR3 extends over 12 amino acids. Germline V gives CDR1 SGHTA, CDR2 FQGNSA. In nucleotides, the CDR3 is TGTGCCAGCAGCTTTTCTAGGGGTGGGCTGTTTTTT. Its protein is CASSFSRGGLFF.

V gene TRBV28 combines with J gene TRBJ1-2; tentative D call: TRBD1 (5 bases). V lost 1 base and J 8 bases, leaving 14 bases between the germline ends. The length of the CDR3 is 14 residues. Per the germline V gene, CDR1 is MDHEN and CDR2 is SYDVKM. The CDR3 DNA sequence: TGTGCCAGCAGTTTATCCGGGACCCAAGGGGGCTACACCTTC. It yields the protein CASSLSGTQGGYTF.

CDR3 residues: CASSRLGLESYEQYF. The CDR3 DNA follows: TGTGCCAGCAGCCGTTTGGGACTAGAATCCTACGAGCAGTACTTC. This chain joins TRBV7-2 and TRBJ2-7; 8 bases align to TRBD2. There are 15 residues in the CDR3. The trim removed 5 bases at V and 1 base at J, leaving 7 bases unmatched. Germline-derived CDR1 and CDR2 are SGHTA and FQGNSA. The full variable domain, completed using reference TRBV7-2 and TRBJ2-7, is GAGVSQSPSNKVTEKGKDVELRCDPISGHTALYWYRQSLGQGLEFLIYFQGNSAPDKSGLPSDRFSAERTGGSVSTLTIQRTQQEDSAVYLCASSRLGLESYEQYFGPGTRLTVT.

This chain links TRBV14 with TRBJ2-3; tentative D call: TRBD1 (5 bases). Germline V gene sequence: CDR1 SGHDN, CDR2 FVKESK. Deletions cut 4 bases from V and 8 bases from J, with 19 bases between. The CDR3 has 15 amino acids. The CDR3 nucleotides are TGTGCCAGCAGCCCGATTAGGGGCAGCGTCGGTACGCAGTATTTT. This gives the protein CASSPIRGSVGTQYF.

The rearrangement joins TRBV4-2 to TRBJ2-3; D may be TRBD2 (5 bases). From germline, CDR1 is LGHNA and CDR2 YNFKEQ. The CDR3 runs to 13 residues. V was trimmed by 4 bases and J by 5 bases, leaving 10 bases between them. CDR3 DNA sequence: TGTGCCAGCAGCCCTGGTGCGGGAGATACGCAGTATTTT. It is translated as CASSPGAGDTQYF.

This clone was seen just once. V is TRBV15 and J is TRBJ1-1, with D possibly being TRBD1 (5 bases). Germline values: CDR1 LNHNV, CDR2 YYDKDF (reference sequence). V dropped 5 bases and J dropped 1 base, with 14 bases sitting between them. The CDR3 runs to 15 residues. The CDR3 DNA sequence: TGTGCCACCAGCGGGGGGTTCGGAGCGAACACTGAAGCTTTCTTT. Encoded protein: CATSGGFGANTEAFF.

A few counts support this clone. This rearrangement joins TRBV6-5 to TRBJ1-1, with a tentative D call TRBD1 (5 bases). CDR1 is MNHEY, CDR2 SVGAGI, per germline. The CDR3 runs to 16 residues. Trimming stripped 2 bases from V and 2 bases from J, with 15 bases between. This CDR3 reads CASSYRAGSVNTEAFF. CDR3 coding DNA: TGTGCCAGCAGTTACCGGGCAGGGTCGGTAAACACTGAAGCTTTCTTT.

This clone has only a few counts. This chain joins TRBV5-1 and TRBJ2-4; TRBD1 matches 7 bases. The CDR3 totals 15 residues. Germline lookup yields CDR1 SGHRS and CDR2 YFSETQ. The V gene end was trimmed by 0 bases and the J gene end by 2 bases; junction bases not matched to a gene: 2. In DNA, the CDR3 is TGCGCCAGCAGCTTGGCGACAGGGTCCAAAAACATTCAGTACTTC. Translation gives CASSLATGSKNIQYF. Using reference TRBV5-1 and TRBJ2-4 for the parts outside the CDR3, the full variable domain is KAGVTQTPRYLIKTRGQQVTLSCSPISGHRSVSWYQQTPGQGLQFLFEYFSETQRNKGNFPGRFSGRQFSNSRSEMNVSTLELGDSALYLCASSLATGSKNIQYFGAGTRLSVL.

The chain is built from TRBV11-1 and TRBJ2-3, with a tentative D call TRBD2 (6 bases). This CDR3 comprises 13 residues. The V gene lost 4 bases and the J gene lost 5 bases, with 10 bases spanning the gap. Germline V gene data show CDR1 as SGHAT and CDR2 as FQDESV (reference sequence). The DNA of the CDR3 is TGTGCCAGCAGCTACGGGGGAAAAGATACGCAGTATTTT. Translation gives CASSYGGKDTQYF.

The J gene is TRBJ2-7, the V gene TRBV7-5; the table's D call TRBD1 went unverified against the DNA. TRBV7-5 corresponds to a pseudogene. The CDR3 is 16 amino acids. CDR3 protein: CARSCFNRGKGYEQYF. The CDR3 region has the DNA TGTGCCAGAAGCTGCTTTAACAGGGGAAAAGGCTACGAGCAGTACTTC.

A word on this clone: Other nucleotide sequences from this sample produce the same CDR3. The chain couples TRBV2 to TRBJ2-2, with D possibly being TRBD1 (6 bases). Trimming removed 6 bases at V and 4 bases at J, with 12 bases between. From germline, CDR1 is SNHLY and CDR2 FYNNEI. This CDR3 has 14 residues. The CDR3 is CASRGRGRTGELFF. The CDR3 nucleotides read TGTGCCAGCAGGGGCAGGGGTCGCACCGGGGAGCTGTTTTTT.

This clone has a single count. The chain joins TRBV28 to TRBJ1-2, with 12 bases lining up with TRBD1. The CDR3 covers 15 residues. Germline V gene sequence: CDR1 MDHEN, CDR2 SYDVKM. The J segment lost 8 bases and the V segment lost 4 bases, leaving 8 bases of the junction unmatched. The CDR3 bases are TGTGCCAGCAGTTCATCACCGGGACAGGGGGCCGGCTACACCTTC. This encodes CASSSSPGQGAGYTF.

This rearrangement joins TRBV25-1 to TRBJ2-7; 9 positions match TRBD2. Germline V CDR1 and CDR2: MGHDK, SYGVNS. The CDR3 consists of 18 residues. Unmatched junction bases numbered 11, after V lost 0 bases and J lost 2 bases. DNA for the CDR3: TGTGCCAGCAGTGAATATCCGCCGCAGCGGGAGGCTACCTACGAGCAGTACTTC. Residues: CASSEYPPQREATYEQYF.

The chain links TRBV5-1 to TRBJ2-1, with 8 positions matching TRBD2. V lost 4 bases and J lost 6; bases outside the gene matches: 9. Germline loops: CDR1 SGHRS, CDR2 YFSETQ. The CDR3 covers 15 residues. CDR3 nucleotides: TGCGCCAGCAGCCCACGGACTAGCCTGGGCAATGAGCAGTTCTTC. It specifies CASSPRTSLGNEQFF.

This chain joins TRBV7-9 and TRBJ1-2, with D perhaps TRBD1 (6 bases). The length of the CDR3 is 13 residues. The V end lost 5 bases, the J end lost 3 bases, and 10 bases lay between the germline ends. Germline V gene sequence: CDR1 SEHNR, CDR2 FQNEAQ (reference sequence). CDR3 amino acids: CASSRGMDYGYTF. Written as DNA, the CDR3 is TGTGCCAGCAGCAGGGGGATGGACTATGGCTACACCTTC.

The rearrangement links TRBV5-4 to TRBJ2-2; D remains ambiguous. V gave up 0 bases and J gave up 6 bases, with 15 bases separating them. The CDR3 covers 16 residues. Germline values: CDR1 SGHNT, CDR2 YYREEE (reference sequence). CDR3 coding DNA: TGTGCCAGCAGCTTGGGAGGTAGATTTATGTCCGGGGAGCTGTTTTTT. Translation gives CASSLGGRFMSGELFF.

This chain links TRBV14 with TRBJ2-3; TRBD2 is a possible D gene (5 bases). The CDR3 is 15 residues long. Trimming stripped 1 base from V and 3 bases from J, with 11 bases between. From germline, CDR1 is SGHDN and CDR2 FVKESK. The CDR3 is CASSQGGLVTDTQYF. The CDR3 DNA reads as TGTGCCAGCAGCCAAGGAGGGCTAGTTACAGATACGCAGTATTTT.

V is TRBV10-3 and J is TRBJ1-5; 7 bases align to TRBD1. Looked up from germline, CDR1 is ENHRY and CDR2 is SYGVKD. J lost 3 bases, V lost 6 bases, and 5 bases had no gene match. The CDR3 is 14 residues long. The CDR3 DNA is TGTGCCATCAGGGAACAGGGGAACAATCAGCCCCAGCATTTT. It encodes CAIREQGNNQPQHF.

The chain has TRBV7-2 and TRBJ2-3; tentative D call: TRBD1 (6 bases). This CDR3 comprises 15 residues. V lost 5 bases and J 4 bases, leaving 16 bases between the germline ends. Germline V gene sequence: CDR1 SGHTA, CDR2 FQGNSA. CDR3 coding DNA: TGTGCCAGCAGCGACGCACCACAGGGTGCAGATACGCAGTATTTT. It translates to CASSDAPQGADTQYF.

The CDR3 region has the DNA TGCGCCAGCAGTTCAGACAGGGGGCTACCTGGGGCCAACGTCCTGACTTTC. The encoded protein is CASSSDRGLPGANVLTF. The chain recombines TRBV5-1 with TRBJ2-6; 10 nucleotides match TRBD1. Germline V gene data show CDR1 as SGHRS and CDR2 as YFSETQ. The CDR3 is 17 amino acids. The V segment lost 5 bases and the J segment 2 bases; nucleotides outside the gene matches: 7.